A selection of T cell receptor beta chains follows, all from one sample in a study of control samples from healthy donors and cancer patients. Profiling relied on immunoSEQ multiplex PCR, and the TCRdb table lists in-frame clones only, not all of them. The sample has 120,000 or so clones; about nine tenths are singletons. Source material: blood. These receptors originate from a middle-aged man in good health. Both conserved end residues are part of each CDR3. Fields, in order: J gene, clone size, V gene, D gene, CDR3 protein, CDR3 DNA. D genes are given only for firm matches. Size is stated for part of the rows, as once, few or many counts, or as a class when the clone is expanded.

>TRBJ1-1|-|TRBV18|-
CASSPRDTEAFF
TGTGCCAGCTCACCTCGGGACACTGAAGCTTTCTTT
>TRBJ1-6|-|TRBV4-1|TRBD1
CASSLKSDRGFSYNSPLHF
TGCGCCAGCAGCCTCAAGTCGGACAGGGGGTTCTCCTATAATTCACCCCTCCACTTT
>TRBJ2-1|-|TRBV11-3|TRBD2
CASSSRIMPGLVANEQFF
TGTGCCAGCAGCTCGAGGATAATGCCGGGACTAGTAGCCAATGAGCAGTTCTTC
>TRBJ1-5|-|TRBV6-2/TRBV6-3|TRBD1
CASSPRQGRNQPQHF
TGTGCCAGCAGCCCTAGACAGGGCCGCAATCAGCCCCAGCATTTT
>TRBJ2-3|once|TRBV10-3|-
CAIRGDEADTQYF
TGTGCCATCAGGGGCGACGAGGCAGATACGCAGTATTTT
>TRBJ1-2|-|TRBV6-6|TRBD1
CASSPTGDYGYTF
TGTGCCAGCAGTCCTACAGGGGACTATGGCTACACCTTC
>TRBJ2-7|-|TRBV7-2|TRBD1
CASSQGQPIPQYEQYF
TGTGCCAGCAGCCAGGGACAGCCAATTCCCCAGTACGAGCAGTACTTC
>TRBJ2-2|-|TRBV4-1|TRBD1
CASSPRGLGTGELFF
TGCGCCAGCAGCCCTAGGGGGCTGGGCACCGGGGAGCTGTTTTTT
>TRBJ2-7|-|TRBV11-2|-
CASSFTTAYEQYF
TGTGCCAGCAGCTTCACTACCGCCTACGAGCAGTACTTC
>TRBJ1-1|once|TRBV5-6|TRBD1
CASRLRQGPTEAFF
TGTGCCAGCAGGCTTAGACAGGGCCCAACTGAAGCTTTCTTT
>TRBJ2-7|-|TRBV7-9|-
CASSLEWQGDYEQYF
TGTGCCAGCAGCTTAGAATGGCAGGGAGACTACGAGCAGTACTTC
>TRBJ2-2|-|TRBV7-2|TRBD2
CASSPPPGQRGTGELFF
TGTGCCAGCAGCCCACCCCCCGGCCAGCGGGGGACCGGGGAGCTGTTTTTT
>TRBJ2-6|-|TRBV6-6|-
CASSSLGPGANVLTF
TGTGCCAGCAGTTCCCTTGGGCCCGGGGCCAACGTCCTGACTTTC
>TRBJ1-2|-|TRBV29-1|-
CSAHSGGLYGYTF
TGCAGCGCCCACTCCGGCGGACTCTATGGCTACACCTTC
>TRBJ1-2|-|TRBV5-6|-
CASSLVDLNYGYTF
TGTGCCAGCAGCTTGGTCGATTTAAACTATGGCTACACCTTC
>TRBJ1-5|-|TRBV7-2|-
CASSLLGPAGGQPQHF
TGTGCCAGCAGCTTATTAGGGCCAGCGGGAGGTCAGCCCCAGCATTTT
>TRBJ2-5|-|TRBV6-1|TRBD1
CASTNTGGEAQYF
TGTGCCAGTACAAATACAGGGGGTGAGGCCCAGTACTTC
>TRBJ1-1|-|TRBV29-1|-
CSGGQLNTEAFF
TGCAGCGGTGGACAGTTGAACACTGAAGCTTTCTTT
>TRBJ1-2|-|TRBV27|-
CASSQGWGYTF
TGTGCCAGCAGTCAGGGGTGGGGCTACACCTTC
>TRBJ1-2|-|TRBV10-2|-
CASSDRVGYGYTF
TGCGCCAGCAGTGACAGGGTGGGCTATGGCTACACCTTC
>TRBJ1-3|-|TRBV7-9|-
CASSFTRGNTIYF
TGTGCCAGCAGCTTTACCAGAGGAAACACCATATATTTT
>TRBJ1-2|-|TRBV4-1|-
CASSQVSAGYGYTF
TGCGCCAGCAGCCAAGTTTCGGCCGGATATGGCTACACCTTC
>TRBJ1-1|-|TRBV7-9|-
CASSEIPTGSGADTEAFF
TGTGCCAGCAGCGAAATCCCCACAGGCAGTGGGGCAGACACTGAAGCTTTCTTT
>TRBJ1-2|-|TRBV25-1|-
CASREASNYGYTF
TGTGCCAGCAGGGAGGCCTCAAACTATGGCTACACCTTC
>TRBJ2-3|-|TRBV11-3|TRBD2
CASSFTSSGGFQYF
TGTGCCAGCAGCTTTACCAGTAGCGGGGGGTTTCAGTATTTT
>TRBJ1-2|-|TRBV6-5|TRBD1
CASSWTGEDYGYTF
TGTGCCAGCAGCTGGACAGGCGAGGACTATGGCTACACCTTC
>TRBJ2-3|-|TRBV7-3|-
CASSRIGRVPGDTQYF
TGTGCCAGCAGCCGAATCGGTAGGGTCCCAGGAGATACGCAGTATTTT
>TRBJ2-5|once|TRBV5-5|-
CASSLLRQNQETQYF
TGTGCCAGCAGCTTGCTCCGCCAGAACCAAGAGACCCAGTACTTC
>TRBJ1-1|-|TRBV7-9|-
CASSPRGVDEAFF
TGTGCCAGCAGCCCGAGGGGGGTGGATGAAGCTTTCTTT
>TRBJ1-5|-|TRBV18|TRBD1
CASSQGQGNNQPQHF
TGTGCCAGCTCCCAGGGACAGGGAAACAATCAGCCCCAGCATTTT
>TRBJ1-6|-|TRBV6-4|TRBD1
CASSAGQGAVSPLHF
TGTGCCAGCAGTGCTGGACAGGGGGCGGTTTCACCCCTCCACTTT
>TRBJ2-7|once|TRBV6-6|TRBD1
CASSRGTGAAYEQYF
TGTGCCAGCAGTCGGGGGACAGGGGCCGCCTACGAGCAGTACTTC
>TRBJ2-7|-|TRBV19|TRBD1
CASSFGTGVYEQYF
TGTGCCAGTAGTTTCGGGACAGGGGTCTACGAGCAGTACTTC
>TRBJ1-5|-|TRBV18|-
CASSPRREGNQPQHF
TGTGCCAGCTCACCACGCAGGGAAGGCAATCAGCCCCAGCATTTT
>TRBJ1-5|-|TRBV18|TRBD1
CASSPGTGNNQPQHF
TGTGCCAGCTCACCCGGGACAGGGAACAATCAGCCCCAGCATTTT
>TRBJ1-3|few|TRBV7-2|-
CASSSLGTFSGNTIYF
TGTGCCAGCAGCTCGTTAGGGACCTTCTCTGGAAACACCATATATTTT
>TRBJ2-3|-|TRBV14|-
CASSQNLAITDTQYF
TGTGCCAGCAGCCAGAACCTCGCGATCACAGATACGCAGTATTTT